This T cell receptor (beta chain) was obtained from a study of blood T cell repertoires in COVID-19. As to this clone: It is likely a read error, because the conserved phenylalanine at the end of the CDR3 is missing. No DNA is shown, since the ends of the CDR3 on it are uncertain; the CDR3 is the one TCRdb lists.

Data came from immunoSEQ multiplex PCR; TCRdb stores just in-frame clones and leaves some out. The repertoire holds fewer than 400,000 clones, with roughly 87% as singletons. Including both end residues, the CDR3 is 10 amino acids long. Germline V lookup: CDR1 SGDLS, CDR2 YYNGEE. The chain carries TRBV9 and TRBJ1-1; the table assigns TRBD1, which was not confirmed against the DNA. The TCR comes from a woman aged 18-35 years who had recovered from COVID-19. Sequencing input: PBMCs or T cells enriched from blood (not recorded which). CDR3 sequence: CASSAQGGSP.